This note documents a single T cell receptor (beta chain) sequence. This sample is drawn from a study of Graves' ophthalmopathy and Graves' hyperthyroidism. CDR3 size: 14 residues. The germline CDR1 and CDR2 sequences are SGHAT and FQNNGV. V was trimmed by 0 bases and J by 10 bases, leaving 10 bases between them. RNA transcripts yielded amplified TCR beta CDR3 regions. First-round RT-PCR with HTBI primers preceded a second-round multiplex PCR. TCRdb redid the calling of the multiplex PCR reads with MiXCR, one entry per CDR3 protein. The table shows about 220,000 distinct CDR3 sequences, with roughly a fifth occurring only once.

Sequenced input: peripheral blood. This rearrangement joins TRBV11-2 to TRBJ1-6; tentatively, D is TRBD1 (5 bases). This sequence was found in a woman between 50 and 59 years old with Graves' ophthalmopathy. The CDR3 sequence: CASSLEGAVSPLHF. CDR3 nucleotide sequence: TGTGCCAGCAGCTTAGAAGGGGCAGTCTCACCCCTCCACTTT.